One sample yielded the 27 T cell receptor beta chains listed below, sequenced in a study of CD8 T cells in ankylosing spondylitis (dated by TCRdb to between 2016 and 2019). The library was generated by 5' RACE. Sequencing was performed on an Illumina HiSeq 2500. Using fastp at Q25 and MiXCR, TCRdb reprocessed the public reads and kept productive beta chains. Identical CDR3 protein sequences are pooled into one entry, listed with their most common genes and DNA. A total of under 250,000 distinct CDR3 sequences appear in this sample, roughly 10% of them only once. Of the sample, about 6.8% is held by the ten largest clones. Material: blood, either unsorted or a sorted T cell fraction (not recorded which). The receptors here all came from a male donor with ankylosing spondylitis or in good health (not recorded which).

This clonotype has at least ten counts. The chain links TRBV29-1 to TRBJ2-7; no definite D call. V was trimmed by 0 bases and J by 7 bases, leaving 7 bases between them. There are 11 residues in the CDR3. Germline V gives CDR1 SQVTM, CDR2 ANQGSEA. DNA for the CDR3: TGCAGCGTTGAAGAGGGTGAGGAGCAGTACTTC. Amino acids: CSVEEGEEQYF.

The rearrangement links TRBV4-1 to TRBJ1-3, with D unresolved. Per the germline V gene, CDR1 is MGHRA and CDR2 is YSYEKL. V lost 2 bases to trimming and J lost 5 bases, with 13 bases between them. This CDR3 comprises 15 residues. The CDR3 coding sequence is TGCGCCAGCAGCCAAACCGGTGGCCCCCGAAACACCATATATTTT. This gives the protein CASSQTGGPRNTIYF.

A few counts support this clonotype. V usage is TRBV20-1 and J usage is TRBJ2-7; 8 bases fit TRBD2. The CDR3 is 18 amino acids. V lost 5 bases and J lost 2; bases outside the gene matches: 20. CDR1 and CDR2 from the germline V gene are DFQATT and SNEGSKA (reference sequence). The CDR3, as DNA: TGCAGTGCTGGGACCCTACTTAGGGTAGCGGGACCAACCTACGAGCAGTACTTC. Its translation is CSAGTLLRVAGPTYEQYF.

This clonotype was seen at least ten times. V usage is TRBV5-1 and J usage is TRBJ1-1; 7 bases are shared with TRBD1. The germline gives CDR1 SGHRS, CDR2 YFSETQ. The CDR3 length is 14 residues. V lost 4 bases to trimming and J lost 5 bases; unmatched junction nucleotides: 8. Here the CDR3 reads CASSTGQGDTEAFF. CDR3 coding DNA: TGCGCCAGCAGCACAGGGCAGGGGGATACTGAAGCTTTCTTT.

This clonotype was detected only a few times. The CDR3 nucleotides read TGCAGCGAATTGCGCAGCACAGATACGCAGTATTTT. The encoded protein is CSELRSTDTQYF. The chain combines TRBV29-1 with TRBJ2-3; D unclear. This CDR3 is built from 12 residues. V gave up 7 bases and J gave up 0 bases, with 8 bases separating them. Germline assignment: CDR1 SQVTM and CDR2 ANQGSEA.

This clonotype was picked up many times. This chain connects TRBV6-6 to TRBJ1-1; tentative D call: TRBD1 (5 bases). Germline CDR1 MNHNY, CDR2 SVGAGI (reference sequence). This CDR3 contains 12 residues. Trimming stripped 2 bases from V and 12 bases from J, with 13 bases between. As DNA, the CDR3 is TGTGCCAGCAGTTACGGGACCACCTCACCTTTCTTT. Translating it yields CASSYGTTSPFF.

This clonotype was counted many times. V usage is TRBV28 and J usage is TRBJ2-5; 7 bases fit TRBD2. CDR3 length: 15 residues. From germline, CDR1 is MDHEN and CDR2 SYDVKM. V dropped 5 bases and J dropped 1; count of bases not matched to a gene: 7. CDR3 protein: CASSGSSGLQETQYF. CDR3 sequence (DNA): TGTGCCAGCAGTGGATCTAGCGGACTCCAAGAGACCCAGTACTTC.

This clonotype was seen ten or more times. The chain combines TRBV15 with TRBJ2-1; 7 bases are a match to TRBD1. Trimming cost V 2 bases and J 5 bases; bases outside gene matches: 9. The CDR3 loop spans 16 amino acids. Germline CDR1 LNHNV, CDR2 YYDKDF (reference sequence). In nucleotides, the CDR3 is TGTGCCACCAGCAGATTAAGACAGGGCCCCCACAATGAGCAGTTCTTC. It codes for CATSRLRQGPHNEQFF.

The chain carries TRBV6-5 and TRBJ2-1; 9 nucleotides line up with TRBD2. The CDR3 has 16 residues. Germline CDR1 and CDR2: MNHEY and SVGAGI. Losses at the gene ends were 2 bases for V and 0 bases for J; bases not matched to a gene: 2. The CDR3 loop reads CASSYGAGGSYNEQFF. DNA for the CDR3: TGTGCCAGCAGTTACGGAGCGGGGGGCTCCTACAATGAGCAGTTCTTC.

The rearrangement links TRBV4-2 to TRBJ2-1, with TRBD2 as a possible D gene (7 bases). Germline CDR1 reads LGHNA; CDR2 reads YNFKEQ. V lost 3 bases and J lost 2, with 11 bases in between. The CDR3 sequence is 15 residues long. CDR3 protein: CASSQGGATYNEQFF. DNA for the CDR3: TGTGCCAGCAGCCAGGGGGGGGCGACCTACAATGAGCAGTTCTTC.

The CDR3 DNA reads TGTGCCAGCAGTCCCCCGGGGACCGCTTTTGATACGCAGTATTTT. As protein: CASSPPGTAFDTQYF. The chain employs TRBV28 and TRBJ2-3; D may be TRBD1 or TRBD2 (5 bases each). The CDR3 covers 15 residues. CDR1 and CDR2 from the germline V gene are MDHEN and SYDVKM. The V gene lost 5 bases and the J gene lost 6 bases, with 18 bases spanning the gap.

There are a few counts of this clonotype. The chain is built from TRBV2 and TRBJ2-7, with TRBD1 as a possible D gene (5 bases). The V gene lost 9 bases and the J gene lost 0 bases, with 12 bases spanning the gap. This CDR3 has 13 residues. The germline V gene has CDR1 SNHLY and CDR2 FYNNEI. The DNA for the CDR3 is TGTGCCAGTGCTTTTGGGGCCTCCTACGAGCAGTACTTC. Its translation: CASAFGASYEQYF.

This clonotype was seen at least ten times. This sequence joins TRBV29-1 and TRBJ2-1; 10 bases line up with TRBD2. Germline CDR1 SQVTM, CDR2 ANQGSEA. V lost 2 bases and J lost 4; bases outside the gene matches: 8. CDR3 length: 16 residues. In nucleotides, the CDR3 is TGCAGCGTTGAATCACCCGGGACTAGCGTGTACAATGAGCAGTTCTTC. Protein: CSVESPGTSVYNEQFF.

The rearrangement links TRBV7-9 to TRBJ1-4; D gene unclear. Germline CDR1 is SEHNR and CDR2 is FQNEAQ (reference sequence). With 2 bases removed from V and 7 bases from J, the gap between germline ends came to 11 bases. The CDR3 covers 14 residues. CDR3 bases: TGTGCCAGCAGCTTAACCTTTGGTGGTGAAAAACTGTTTTTT. Protein: CASSLTFGGEKLFF.

The sample holds many counts of this clonotype. This chain connects TRBV12-3 or TRBV12-4 to TRBJ2-1, with D possibly being TRBD1 (5 bases). The V end lost 9 bases, the J end lost 3 bases, and 12 bases lay between the germline ends. The CDR3 extends over 13 amino acids. CDR3 sequence: CASWRDSYNEQFF. In nucleotides, the CDR3 is TGTGCCAGTTGGCGAGACAGCTACAATGAGCAGTTCTTC.

This clonotype was observed many times. The chain uses TRBV27 and TRBJ1-5; 9 nucleotides match TRBD1. Germline CDR1 and CDR2: MNHEY and SMNVEV (reference sequence). The ends lost 6 bases at V and 0 bases at J; junction bases unmatched: 9. This CDR3 is 17 amino acids long. The CDR3 region is CASSQTWGQGSNQPQHF. The CDR3 DNA sequence: TGTGCCAGCAGCCAAACGTGGGGACAGGGTAGCAATCAGCCCCAGCATTTT.

This clonotype was seen at least ten times. The genes are TRBV6-5 and TRBJ1-4, with D possibly being TRBD1 (6 bases). V was pared by 0 bases and J by 3 bases, with 8 bases between. The CDR3 length is 15 residues. Looked up from germline, CDR1 is MNHEY and CDR2 is SVGAGI. CDR3 DNA: TGTGCCAGCAGTTACTCGGGACACCCTAATGAAAAACTGTTTTTT. It encodes CASSYSGHPNEKLFF.

The sample holds a few counts of this clonotype. The CDR3 bases are TGTGCCAGCAGCTTGAGACTAGCGGGAATGGAGACCCAGTACTTC. Its protein product is CASSLRLAGMETQYF. The rearrangement links TRBV5-6 to TRBJ2-5, with 11 positions matching TRBD2. From germline, CDR1 is SGHDT and CDR2 YYEEEE. The length of the CDR3 is 15 residues. J lost 5 bases, V lost 1 base, and 4 bases had no gene match.

This clonotype was observed many times. CDR3 region: CASSRTVQSTQYF. CDR3 in DNA: TGTGCCAGCAGCCGTACCGTTCAGTCTACGCAGTATTTT. The chain joins TRBV7-3 to TRBJ2-3; D unresolved. The V and J ends lost 5 bases and 8 bases respectively, with 14 bases between them. CDR1 is SGHTA, CDR2 FQGTGA, per germline. CDR3 size: 13 residues.

The sample holds many counts of this clonotype. V usage is TRBV5-1 and J usage is TRBJ1-6; D gene uncertain. The CDR3 is 15 amino acids. Trimming took 0 bases from V and 3 from J, leaving 7 bases between them. Germline V CDR1 and CDR2: SGHRS, YFSETQ. CDR3 DNA sequence: TGCGCCAGCAGCTTGGGGGGTCTCTATAATTCACCCCTCCACTTT. Protein: CASSLGGLYNSPLHF.

This clonotype is medium-sized by share. The gene calls are TRBV6-5 and TRBJ2-2; D is undetermined. The CDR3 is 16 amino acids. Germline V gene lookup returns CDR1 MNHEY and CDR2 SVGAGI. V lost 1 base and J 1 base, leaving 10 bases between the germline ends. The CDR3 coding sequence is TGTGCCAGCAGTTACTTTCATTCCGGGAACACCGGGGAGCTGTTTTTT. Protein: CASSYFHSGNTGELFF.

The table lists this clonotype with many counts. The chain couples TRBV20-1 to TRBJ2-1, with D possibly TRBD2 on 5 matching bases. The CDR3 contains 15 residues. V was shortened by 4 bases and J by 3 bases, with 16 bases between the two germline ends. Germline assignment: CDR1 DFQATT and CDR2 SNEGSKA (reference sequence). The CDR3 protein is CSANGPSGDYNEQFF. Written as DNA, the CDR3 is TGCAGTGCTAACGGGCCAAGCGGAGACTACAATGAGCAGTTCTTC.

There are many counts of this clonotype. The rearrangement uses TRBV7-9 and TRBJ2-7; TRBD1 might be the D (6 bases). This CDR3 is 13 amino acids long. The V end lost 5 bases, the J end lost 3 bases, and 11 bases lay between the germline ends. Germline V gene sequence: CDR1 SEHNR, CDR2 FQNEAQ (reference sequence). As DNA, the CDR3 is TGTGCCAGCAGCCTCCTGACAGGCTACGAGCAGTACTTC. Translated, it gives CASSLLTGYEQYF. The whole variable domain, filled in from reference TRBV7-9 and TRBJ2-7, reads DTGVSQNPRHKITKRGQNVTFRCDPISEHNRLYWYRQTLGQGPEFLTYFQNEAQLEKSRLLSDRFSAERPKGSFSTLEIQRTEQGDSAMYLCASSLLTGYEQYFGPGTRLTVT.

This chain links TRBV20-1 with TRBJ2-7, with D hard to call. Germline V CDR1 and CDR2: DFQATT, SNEGSKA (reference sequence). The CDR3 consists of 11 residues. The V and J ends lost 6 bases and 4 bases respectively, with 10 bases between them. CDR3 DNA sequence: TGCAGTGCGAAAGACGCGTACGAGCAGTACTTC. Translating gives CSAKDAYEQYF.

There are many counts of this clonotype. The rearrangement links TRBV27 to TRBJ1-2; 10 bases agree with TRBD1. Germline assignment: CDR1 MNHEY and CDR2 SMNVEV (reference sequence). Germline trimming cut 3 bases from V and 3 bases from J; bases unmatched to any gene: 7. The CDR3 spans 16 residues. CDR3 in amino acids: CASSLRAGQGDYGYTF. The CDR3 nucleotides read TGTGCCAGCAGTTTGCGAGCCGGACAGGGGGACTATGGCTACACCTTC.

In this sample, this clonotype turned up a few times. The chain combines TRBV5-4 with TRBJ2-3; tentative D call: TRBD2 (6 bases). The CDR3 is 15 amino acids. CDR1 is SGHNT, CDR2 YYREEE, per germline (reference sequence). The V end was cut by 3 bases, the J end by 6 bases, with 17 bases between. DNA of the CDR3: TGTGCCAGCAGCTCGGAGAGGGCTGGGAGGGATACGCAGTATTTT. It translates to CASSSERAGRDTQYF.

DNA for the CDR3: TGTGCCAGCAGACACGGGACAGGGGGCAATCAGCCCCAGCATTTT. Residues: CASRHGTGGNQPQHF. The chain is built from TRBV5-5 and TRBJ1-5, with 10 bases identical to TRBD1. The CDR3 has 15 residues. V was clipped by 5 bases and J by 2 bases; unmatched bases: 4. Germline V gene lookup returns CDR1 SGHKS and CDR2 YYEKEE (reference sequence).